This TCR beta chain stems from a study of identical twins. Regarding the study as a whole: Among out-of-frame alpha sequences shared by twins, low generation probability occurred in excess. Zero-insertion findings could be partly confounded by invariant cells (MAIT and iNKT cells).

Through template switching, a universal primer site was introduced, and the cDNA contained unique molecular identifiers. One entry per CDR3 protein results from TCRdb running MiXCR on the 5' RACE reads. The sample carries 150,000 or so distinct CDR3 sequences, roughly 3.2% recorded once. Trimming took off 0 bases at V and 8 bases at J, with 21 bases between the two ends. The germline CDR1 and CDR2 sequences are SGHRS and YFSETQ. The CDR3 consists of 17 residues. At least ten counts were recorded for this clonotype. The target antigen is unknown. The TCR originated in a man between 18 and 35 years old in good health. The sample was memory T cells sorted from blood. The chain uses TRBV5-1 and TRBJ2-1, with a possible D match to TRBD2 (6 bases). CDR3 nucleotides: TGCGCCAGCAGCTTGGTACATCTAAATAGCGGCAGCGATGAGCAGTTCTTC. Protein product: CASSLVHLNSGSDEQFF.